Listed below are T cell receptor beta chains from one sample, sequenced in a study of blood T cell repertoires in COVID-19. Libraries were prepared by immunoSEQ multiplex PCR; TCRdb keeps only in-frame clonotypes and omits some of them. The sample lists under 65,000 clones; under 95% were seen once. Input material: peripheral blood. The receptors shown here come from a man aged 50-59 years with acute or convalescent COVID-19. Both conserved end residues are part of each CDR3. The order of the fields is D gene, J gene, clone size, V gene, CDR3 DNA, CDR3 protein. The D gene is left open where the match is weak. The size field is filled for only some rows; it gives once, few, many or a size class.

d_call: NA
j_call: TRBJ1-2
clone_size: NA
v_call: TRBV7-2
cdr3_nt: TGTGCCAGCAGCCAAGACAGCTATGGCTACACCTTC
cdr3_aa: CASSQDSYGYTF

d_call: NA
j_call: TRBJ1-5
clone_size: NA
v_call: TRBV28
cdr3_nt: TGTGCCAGCAGTCAAGGGGGAACGAATCAGCCCCAGCATTTT
cdr3_aa: CASSQGGTNQPQHF

d_call: NA
j_call: TRBJ1-4
clone_size: NA
v_call: TRBV3-1/TRBV3-2
cdr3_nt: TGTGCCAGCAGTCAGGGCATCACTAATGAAAAACTGTTTTTT
cdr3_aa: CASSQGITNEKLFF

d_call: NA
j_call: TRBJ1-3
clone_size: NA
v_call: TRBV18
cdr3_nt: TGTGCCAGCTCACCGTCGGCAGGGGCTGGAAACACCATATATTTT
cdr3_aa: CASSPSAGAGNTIYF

d_call: NA
j_call: TRBJ1-5
clone_size: NA
v_call: TRBV28
cdr3_nt: TGTGCCAGCAGTGCAGTCGTTAGCAATCAGCCCCAGCATTTT
cdr3_aa: CASSAVVSNQPQHF

d_call: TRBD1
j_call: TRBJ2-6
clone_size: NA
v_call: TRBV2
cdr3_nt: TGTGCCAGCACGGCAGGGGGTGGGGCCAACGTCCTGACTTTC
cdr3_aa: CASTAGGGANVLTF

d_call: NA
j_call: TRBJ1-6
clone_size: NA
v_call: TRBV5-5
cdr3_nt: TGTGCCAGCAGCTTGGCGTCAGGGTCGGGTTCACCCCTCCACTTT
cdr3_aa: CASSLASGSGSPLHF

d_call: TRBD2
j_call: TRBJ2-7
clone_size: NA
v_call: TRBV6-6
cdr3_nt: TGTGCCAGCAGGCCCGGGACTACATACGAGCAGTACTTC
cdr3_aa: CASRPGTTYEQYF

d_call: TRBD1
j_call: TRBJ2-7
clone_size: once
v_call: TRBV10-2
cdr3_nt: TGCGCCAGCACCCCCGGGACAGGCTCCTACGAGCAGTACTTC
cdr3_aa: CASTPGTGSYEQYF

d_call: NA
j_call: TRBJ2-2
clone_size: NA
v_call: TRBV20-1
cdr3_nt: TGCAGTGCTAGTTTTTGGGCTAACACCGGGGAGCTGTTTTTT
cdr3_aa: CSASFWANTGELFF

d_call: TRBD1
j_call: TRBJ2-7
clone_size: NA
v_call: TRBV11-2
cdr3_nt: TGTGCCAGCAGCCCACTGACAGGGAGACCCTCCTACGAGCAGTACTTC
cdr3_aa: CASSPLTGRPSYEQYF

d_call: TRBD2
j_call: TRBJ2-2
clone_size: NA
v_call: TRBV4-2
cdr3_nt: TGTGCCAGCAGCCGGGGGACTAGCGGGGACACGAACACCGGGGAGCTGTTTTTT
cdr3_aa: CASSRGTSGDTNTGELFF

d_call: NA
j_call: TRBJ1-2
clone_size: NA
v_call: TRBV27
cdr3_nt: TGTGCCAGCAGCCCTGGGGGCGTCTATGGCTACACCTTC
cdr3_aa: CASSPGGVYGYTF

d_call: TRBD2
j_call: TRBJ2-7
clone_size: NA
v_call: TRBV18
cdr3_nt: TGTGCCAGCTCACCCGGACTAGCGGGGGGCCAAGAGCAGTACTTC
cdr3_aa: CASSPGLAGGQEQYF

d_call: NA
j_call: TRBJ1-5
clone_size: NA
v_call: TRBV19
cdr3_nt: TGTGCCAGTAGTATTTACAGGGTTGGTAAGAATCAGCCCCAGCATTTT
cdr3_aa: CASSIYRVGKNQPQHF

d_call: NA
j_call: TRBJ2-3
clone_size: NA
v_call: TRBV5-1
cdr3_nt: TGCGCCAGCAGCTTGGCCGCTAGCGGCACAGATACGCAGTATTTT
cdr3_aa: CASSLAASGTDTQYF

d_call: TRBD2
j_call: TRBJ2-3
clone_size: NA
v_call: TRBV27
cdr3_nt: TGTGCCAGCAGTTCCCTGACTAGCGGGGCCGATACGCAGTATTTT
cdr3_aa: CASSSLTSGADTQYF

d_call: TRBD1
j_call: TRBJ2-7
clone_size: NA
v_call: TRBV25-1
cdr3_nt: TGTGCCAGCAGTCCGAGGACAGGAATCTACGAGCAGTACTTC
cdr3_aa: CASSPRTGIYEQYF

d_call: TRBD1
j_call: TRBJ1-5
clone_size: NA
v_call: TRBV12-5
cdr3_nt: TGTGCTAGTGGTTTGGTACTTGGGACAGGCTCTTTAAATCAGCCCCAGCATTTT
cdr3_aa: CASGLVLGTGSLNQPQHF

d_call: NA
j_call: TRBJ2-7
clone_size: once
v_call: TRBV30
cdr3_nt: TGTGCCTGGAGTGCTAACCTGCTAACCTACGAGCAGTACTTC
cdr3_aa: CAWSANLLTYEQYF

d_call: NA
j_call: TRBJ1-1
clone_size: NA
v_call: TRBV3-1/TRBV3-2
cdr3_nt: TGTGCCAGCAGCCATGGAAGCGGGAACACTGAAGCTTTCTTT
cdr3_aa: CASSHGSGNTEAFF

d_call: NA
j_call: TRBJ1-1
clone_size: NA
v_call: TRBV2
cdr3_nt: TGTGCCAGCAGCCTCTTCCCGCGGGGTGAAGCTTTCTTT
cdr3_aa: CASSLFPRGEAFF

d_call: NA
j_call: TRBJ2-2
clone_size: once
v_call: TRBV15
cdr3_nt: TGTGCCACCAGCAGAAAAGGAGGGACCGGGGAGCTGTTTTTT
cdr3_aa: CATSRKGGTGELFF

d_call: NA
j_call: TRBJ2-3
clone_size: NA
v_call: TRBV4-2
cdr3_nt: TGTGCCAGCAGCCAAGACGGGTCGCGGGGACTCACAGATACGCAGTATTTT
cdr3_aa: CASSQDGSRGLTDTQYF

d_call: TRBD1
j_call: TRBJ1-6
clone_size: NA
v_call: TRBV19
cdr3_nt: TGTGCCAGTGCTCCGGGACAGGGGGACTTCTCCTATAATTCACCCCTCCACTTT
cdr3_aa: CASAPGQGDFSYNSPLHF

d_call: TRBD1
j_call: TRBJ1-2
clone_size: NA
v_call: TRBV4-1
cdr3_nt: TGCGCCAGCAGCCCTGGGACAGGATCCTATGGCTACACCTTC
cdr3_aa: CASSPGTGSYGYTF

d_call: NA
j_call: TRBJ1-4
clone_size: NA
v_call: TRBV4-1
cdr3_nt: TGCGCCAGCAGCCAAGAAGGGGGGGCTTATGAAAAACTGTTTTTT
cdr3_aa: CASSQEGGAYEKLFF

d_call: TRBD2
j_call: TRBJ2-7
clone_size: NA
v_call: TRBV7-2
cdr3_nt: TGTGCCAGCAGCTGGGTCGTGAGCGGGGACCAGTACTTC
cdr3_aa: CASSWVVSGDQYF

d_call: NA
j_call: TRBJ2-5
clone_size: NA
v_call: TRBV11-2
cdr3_nt: TGTGCCAGCAGCCCCACGAAGGGCGGGGAGGAGACCCAGTACTTC
cdr3_aa: CASSPTKGGEETQYF

d_call: NA
j_call: TRBJ2-5
clone_size: NA
v_call: TRBV14
cdr3_nt: TGTGCCAGCAGCTCCTTCGAGACCCAGTACTTC
cdr3_aa: CASSSFETQYF

d_call: NA
j_call: TRBJ1-6
clone_size: NA
v_call: TRBV6-6
cdr3_nt: TGTGCCAGCAGTTACTCGCAGGGGAATTCACCCCTCCACTTT
cdr3_aa: CASSYSQGNSPLHF

d_call: NA
j_call: TRBJ1-1
clone_size: few
v_call: TRBV19
cdr3_nt: TGTGCCAGTAGTATAAGGCAGGGCGGTGAAGCTTTCTTT
cdr3_aa: CASSIRQGGEAFF

d_call: NA
j_call: TRBJ2-7
clone_size: few
v_call: TRBV6-5
cdr3_nt: TGTGCCAGCCGAGTGGGCTCCGGTGCCTACGAGCAGTACTTC
cdr3_aa: CASRVGSGAYEQYF

d_call: TRBD1
j_call: TRBJ1-1
clone_size: once
v_call: TRBV10-3
cdr3_nt: TGTGCCATCGGGAACCGGGACAGGGGGGGCACTGAAGCTTTCTTT
cdr3_aa: CAIGNRDRGGTEAFF

d_call: TRBD1
j_call: TRBJ1-6
clone_size: few
v_call: TRBV7-8
cdr3_nt: TGTGCCAGCAGCCTAGGGGGACAGGGGTTGGAATCACCCCTCCACTTT
cdr3_aa: CASSLGGQGLESPLHF

d_call: NA
j_call: TRBJ1-1
clone_size: NA
v_call: TRBV6-6
cdr3_nt: TGTGCCAGCAGTCCGCTGATGGGGGGCACTGAAGCTTTCTTT
cdr3_aa: CASSPLMGGTEAFF

d_call: TRBD1
j_call: TRBJ1-6
clone_size: NA
v_call: TRBV28
cdr3_nt: TGTGCCAGCAGTTCCACGACGCCGGGACAGGGAACTATGGCCTATAATTCACCCCTCCACTTT
cdr3_aa: CASSSTTPGQGTMAYNSPLHF

d_call: TRBD1
j_call: TRBJ1-5
clone_size: NA
v_call: TRBV19
cdr3_nt: TGTGCCAGTAGTGAAGGGCGCAGGGGGAATCAGCCCCAGCATTTT
cdr3_aa: CASSEGRRGNQPQHF

d_call: NA
j_call: TRBJ2-6
clone_size: NA
v_call: TRBV7-3
cdr3_nt: TGTGCCAGCAGCCTCTCCAGGGGGGCCAACGTCCTGACTTTC
cdr3_aa: CASSLSRGANVLTF

d_call: NA
j_call: TRBJ2-7
clone_size: NA
v_call: TRBV29-1
cdr3_nt: TGCAGCGTTGAAGGGCAGGGCGAGCAGTACTTC
cdr3_aa: CSVEGQGEQYF